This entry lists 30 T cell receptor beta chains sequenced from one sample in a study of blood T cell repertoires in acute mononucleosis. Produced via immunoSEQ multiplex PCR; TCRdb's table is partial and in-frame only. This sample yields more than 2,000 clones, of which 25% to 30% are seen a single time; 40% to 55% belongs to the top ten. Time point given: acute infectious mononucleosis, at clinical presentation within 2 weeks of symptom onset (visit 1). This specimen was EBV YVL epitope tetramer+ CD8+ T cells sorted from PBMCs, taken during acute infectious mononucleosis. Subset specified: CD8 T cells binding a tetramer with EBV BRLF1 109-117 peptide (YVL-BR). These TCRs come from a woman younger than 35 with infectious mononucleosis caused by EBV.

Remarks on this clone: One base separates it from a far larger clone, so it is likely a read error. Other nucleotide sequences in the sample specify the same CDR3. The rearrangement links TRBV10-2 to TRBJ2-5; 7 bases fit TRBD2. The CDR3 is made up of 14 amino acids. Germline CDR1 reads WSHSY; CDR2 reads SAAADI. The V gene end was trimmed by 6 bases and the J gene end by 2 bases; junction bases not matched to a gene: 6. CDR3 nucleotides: TGCGCCAGCAGCCGCCTTAGCGGGCAAGAGACCCAGTACTTC. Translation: CASSRLSGQETQYF.

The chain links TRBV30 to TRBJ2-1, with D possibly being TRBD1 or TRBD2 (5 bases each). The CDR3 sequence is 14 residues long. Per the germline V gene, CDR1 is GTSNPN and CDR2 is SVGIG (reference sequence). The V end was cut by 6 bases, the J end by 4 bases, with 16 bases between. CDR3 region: CACVPGPGYNEQFF. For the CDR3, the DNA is TGTGCCTGCGTTCCGGGACCCGGGTACAATGAGCAGTTCTTC.

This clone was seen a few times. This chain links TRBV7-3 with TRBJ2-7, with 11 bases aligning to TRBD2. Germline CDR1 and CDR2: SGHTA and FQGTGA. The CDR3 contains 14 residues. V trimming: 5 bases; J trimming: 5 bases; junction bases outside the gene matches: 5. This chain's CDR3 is CASSELAGVHEQYF. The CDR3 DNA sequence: TGTGCCAGCAGCGAACTAGCGGGAGTTCACGAGCAGTACTTC.

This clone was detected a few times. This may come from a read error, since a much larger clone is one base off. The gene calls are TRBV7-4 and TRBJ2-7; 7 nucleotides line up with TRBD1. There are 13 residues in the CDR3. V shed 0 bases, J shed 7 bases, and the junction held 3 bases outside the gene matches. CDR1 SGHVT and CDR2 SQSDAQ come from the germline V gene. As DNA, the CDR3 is TGTGCCAGCAGCTTAGCGCCGACAGGGGAGCAGTACTTC. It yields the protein CASSLAPTGEQYF.

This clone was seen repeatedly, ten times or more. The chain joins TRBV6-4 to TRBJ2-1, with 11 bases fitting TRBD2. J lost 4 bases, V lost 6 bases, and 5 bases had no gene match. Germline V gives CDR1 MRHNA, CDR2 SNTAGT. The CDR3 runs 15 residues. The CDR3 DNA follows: TGTGCCAGCAGACAACTAGCGGGAGAGTACAATGAGCAGTTCTTC. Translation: CASRQLAGEYNEQFF.

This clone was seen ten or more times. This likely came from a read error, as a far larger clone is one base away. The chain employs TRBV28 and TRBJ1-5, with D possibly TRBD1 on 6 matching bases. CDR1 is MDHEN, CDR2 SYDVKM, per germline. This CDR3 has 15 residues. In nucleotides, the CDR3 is TGTGCCATCAGTTTCCTTCTGGGGGGGGCTCAGCCCCAGCATTTT. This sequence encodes CAISFLLGGAQPQHF.

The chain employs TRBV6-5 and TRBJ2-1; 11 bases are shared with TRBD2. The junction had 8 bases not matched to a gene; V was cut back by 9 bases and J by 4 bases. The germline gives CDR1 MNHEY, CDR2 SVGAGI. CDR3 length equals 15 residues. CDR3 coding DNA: TGTGCCAGACGACAACTAGCGGGAGAGTACAATGAGCAGTTCTTC. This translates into CARRQLAGEYNEQFF.

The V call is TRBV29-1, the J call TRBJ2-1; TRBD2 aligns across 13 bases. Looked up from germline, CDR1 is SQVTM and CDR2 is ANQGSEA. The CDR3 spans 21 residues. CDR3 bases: TGCAGGGTAGGAGGGACAGGGTCCGGGACTAGCGGGGCATACTCCTTCATTGAGCAGTTCTTC. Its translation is CRVGGTGSGTSGAYSFIEQFF.

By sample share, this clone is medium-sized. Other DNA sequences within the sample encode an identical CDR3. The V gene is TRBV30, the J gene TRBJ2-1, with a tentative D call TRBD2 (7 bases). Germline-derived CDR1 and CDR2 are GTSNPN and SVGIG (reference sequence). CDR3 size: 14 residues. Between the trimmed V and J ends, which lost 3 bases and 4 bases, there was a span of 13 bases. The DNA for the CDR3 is TGTGCCTGGAGGGGGGGGCCGGCGTACAATGAGCAGTTCTTC. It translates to CAWRGGPAYNEQFF.

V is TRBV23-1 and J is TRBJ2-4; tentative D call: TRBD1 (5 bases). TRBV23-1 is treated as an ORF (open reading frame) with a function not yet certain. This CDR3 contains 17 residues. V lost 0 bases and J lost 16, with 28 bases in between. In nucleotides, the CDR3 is TGCGCCAGCAGTCAATCTAAGGTTGATGGGGCAGTAAAACATTTCTACTTC. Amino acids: CASSQSKVDGAVKHFYF.

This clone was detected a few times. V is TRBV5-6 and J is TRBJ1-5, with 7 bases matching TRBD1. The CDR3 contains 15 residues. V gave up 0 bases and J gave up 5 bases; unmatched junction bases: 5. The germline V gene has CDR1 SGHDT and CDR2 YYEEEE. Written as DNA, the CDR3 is TGTGCCAGCAGCTTGGGACAGGGAGAACATCAGCCCCAGCATTTT. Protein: CASSLGQGEHQPQHF.

CDR3 DNA sequence: TGCAGCGGGGGTGGGACAGGGTCCGGGGCTAGCGGGGCATACTCCTACAATGAGCAGTTCTTC. Translation: CSGGGTGSGASGAYSYNEQFF. The chain links TRBV29-1 to TRBJ2-1; either TRBD1 or TRBD2 may fit D (9 bases each). V was clipped by 7 bases and J by 0 bases, with 34 bases between them. This CDR3 region has 21 residues. Germline-derived CDR1 and CDR2 are SQVTM and ANQGSEA.

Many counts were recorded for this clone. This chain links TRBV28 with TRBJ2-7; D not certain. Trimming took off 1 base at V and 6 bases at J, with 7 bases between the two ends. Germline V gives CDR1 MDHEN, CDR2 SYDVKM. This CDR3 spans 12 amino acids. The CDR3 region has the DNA TGTGCCAGCAGTTTATATAGTAGCGAGCAGTACTTC. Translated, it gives CASSLYSSEQYF.

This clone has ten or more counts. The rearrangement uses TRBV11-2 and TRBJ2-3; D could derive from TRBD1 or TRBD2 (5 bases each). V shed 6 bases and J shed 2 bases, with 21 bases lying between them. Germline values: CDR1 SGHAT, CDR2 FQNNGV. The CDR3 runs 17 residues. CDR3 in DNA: TGTGCCAGCAGTTCTTCAATGACAGCTAGCTTCACAGATACGCAGTATTTT. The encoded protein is CASSSSMTASFTDTQYF.

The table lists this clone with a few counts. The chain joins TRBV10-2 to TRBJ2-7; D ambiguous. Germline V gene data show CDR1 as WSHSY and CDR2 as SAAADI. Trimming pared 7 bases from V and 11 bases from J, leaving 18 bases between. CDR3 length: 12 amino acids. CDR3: CASMLPFGDEYF. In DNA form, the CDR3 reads TGCGCCAGCATGCTCCCTTTTGGTGACGAGTACTTC.

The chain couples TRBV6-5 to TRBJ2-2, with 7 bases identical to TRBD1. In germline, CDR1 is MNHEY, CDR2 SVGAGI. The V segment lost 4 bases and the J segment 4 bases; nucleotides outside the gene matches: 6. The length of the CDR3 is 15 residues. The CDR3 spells CASSLSTGFTGELFF. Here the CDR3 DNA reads TGTGCCAGCAGTTTATCGACAGGGTTCACCGGGGAGCTGTTTTTT.

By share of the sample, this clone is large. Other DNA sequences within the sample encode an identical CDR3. The CDR3 is CASSLAETALKEQYF. Written as DNA, the CDR3 is TGCGCCAGCAGCTTGGCCGAGACAGCCCTCAAAGAGCAGTACTTC. V is TRBV5-1 and J is TRBJ2-7; tentatively, D is TRBD1 (5 bases). V was clipped by 0 bases and J by 7 bases, with 17 bases between them. Germline CDR1 is SGHRS and CDR2 is YFSETQ. This CDR3 has 15 residues.

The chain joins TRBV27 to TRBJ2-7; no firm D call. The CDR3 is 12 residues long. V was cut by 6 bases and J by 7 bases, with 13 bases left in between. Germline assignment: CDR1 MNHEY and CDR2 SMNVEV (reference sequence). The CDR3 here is CASRPQTGEQYF. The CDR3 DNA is TGTGCCAGCAGACCCCAGACCGGGGAGCAGTACTTC.

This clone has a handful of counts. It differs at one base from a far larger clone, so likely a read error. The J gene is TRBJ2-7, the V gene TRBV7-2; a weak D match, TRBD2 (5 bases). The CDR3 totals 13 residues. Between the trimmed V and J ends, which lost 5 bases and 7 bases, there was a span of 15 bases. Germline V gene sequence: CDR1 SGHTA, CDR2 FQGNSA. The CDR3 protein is CASSPLGLNEQYF. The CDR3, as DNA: TGTGCCAGCAGCCCCCTAGGACTTAATGAGCAGTACTTC. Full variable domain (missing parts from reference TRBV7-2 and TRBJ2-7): GAGVSQSPSNKVTEKGKDVELRCDPISGHTALYWYRQSLGQGLEFLIYFQGNSAPDKSGLPSDRFSAERTGGSVSTLTIQRTQQEDSAVYLCASSPLGLNEQYFGPGTRLTVT.

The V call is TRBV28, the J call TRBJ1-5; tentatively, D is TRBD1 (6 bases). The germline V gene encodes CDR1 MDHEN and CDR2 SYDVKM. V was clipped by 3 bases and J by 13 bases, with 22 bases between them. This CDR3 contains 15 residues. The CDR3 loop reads CASSFLLGGAHHQHF. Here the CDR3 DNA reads TGTGCCAGCAGTTTCCTTCTGGGGGGGGCTCATCATCAGCATTTT. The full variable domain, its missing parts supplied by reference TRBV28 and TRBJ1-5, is DVKVTQSSRYLVKRTGEKVFLECVQDMDHENMFWYRQDPGLGLRLIYFSYDVKMKEKGDIPEGYSVSREKKERFSLILESASTNQTSMYLCASSFLLGGAHHQHFGDGTRLSIL.

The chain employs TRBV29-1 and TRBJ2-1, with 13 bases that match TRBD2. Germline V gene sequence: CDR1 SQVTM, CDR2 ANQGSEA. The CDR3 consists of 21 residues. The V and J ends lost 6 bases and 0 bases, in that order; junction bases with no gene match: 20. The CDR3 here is CSVGGTASGTSGAYSYNEQFF. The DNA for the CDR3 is TGCAGCGTAGGAGGGACAGCATCCGGGACTAGCGGGGCATACTCCTACAATGAGCAGTTCTTC.

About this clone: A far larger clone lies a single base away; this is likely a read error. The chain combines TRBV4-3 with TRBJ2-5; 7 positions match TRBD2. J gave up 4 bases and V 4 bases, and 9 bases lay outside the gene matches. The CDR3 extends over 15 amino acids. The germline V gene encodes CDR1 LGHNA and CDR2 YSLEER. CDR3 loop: CASSPFPASGETQYF. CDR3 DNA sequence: TGCGCCAGCAGCCCCTTTCCGGCTAGCGGAGAGACCCAGTACTTC.

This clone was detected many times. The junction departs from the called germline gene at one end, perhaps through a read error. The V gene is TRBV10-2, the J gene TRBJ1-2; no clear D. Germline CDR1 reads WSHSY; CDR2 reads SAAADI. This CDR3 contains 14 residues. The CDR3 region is CAISAEFSFYGYTF. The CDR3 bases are TGTGCCATCAGTGCGGAGTTCTCGTTCTATGGCTACACCTTC.

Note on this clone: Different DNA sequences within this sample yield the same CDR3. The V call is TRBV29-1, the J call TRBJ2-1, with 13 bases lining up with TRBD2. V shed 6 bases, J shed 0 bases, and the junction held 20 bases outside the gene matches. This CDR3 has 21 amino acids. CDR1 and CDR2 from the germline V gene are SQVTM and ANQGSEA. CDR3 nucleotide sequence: TGCAGCGTAGGAGGGAGAGGGTCGGGGACTAGCGGGGCATACTCCTACAATGAGCAGTTCTTC. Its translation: CSVGGRGSGTSGAYSYNEQFF.

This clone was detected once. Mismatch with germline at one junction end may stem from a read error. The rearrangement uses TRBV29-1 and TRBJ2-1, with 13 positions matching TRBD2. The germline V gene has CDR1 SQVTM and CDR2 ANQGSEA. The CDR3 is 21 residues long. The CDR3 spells CSVGGNGSGTSGAYSYNKQFF. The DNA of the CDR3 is TGCAGCGTAGGAGGGAATGGGTCCGGGACTAGCGGGGCATACTCCTACAATAAGCAGTTCTTC.

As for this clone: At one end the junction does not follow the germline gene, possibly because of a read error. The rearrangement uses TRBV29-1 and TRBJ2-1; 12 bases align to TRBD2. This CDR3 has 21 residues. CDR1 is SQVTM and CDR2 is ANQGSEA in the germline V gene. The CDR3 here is CCVGGTGSGTSGSFSYNEQFF. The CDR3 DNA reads TGCTGCGTAGGAGGGACAGGGTCCGGGACTAGCGGGTCATTCTCCTACAATGAGCAGTTCTTC.

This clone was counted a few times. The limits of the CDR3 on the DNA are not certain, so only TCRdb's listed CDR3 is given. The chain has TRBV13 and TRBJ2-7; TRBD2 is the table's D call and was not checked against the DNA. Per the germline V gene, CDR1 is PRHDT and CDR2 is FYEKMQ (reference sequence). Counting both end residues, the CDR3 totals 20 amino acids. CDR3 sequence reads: CASSFYICSARGTEFYEQYF.

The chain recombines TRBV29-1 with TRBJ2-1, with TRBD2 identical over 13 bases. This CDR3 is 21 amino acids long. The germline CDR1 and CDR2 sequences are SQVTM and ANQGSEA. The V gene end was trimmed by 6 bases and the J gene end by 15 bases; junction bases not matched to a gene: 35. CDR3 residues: CSVGGTGSGTSGAYSYNKRFF. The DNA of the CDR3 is TGCAGCGTAGGAGGGACAGGGTCCGGGACTAGCGGGGCATACTCCTACAACAAGCGGTTCTTC.

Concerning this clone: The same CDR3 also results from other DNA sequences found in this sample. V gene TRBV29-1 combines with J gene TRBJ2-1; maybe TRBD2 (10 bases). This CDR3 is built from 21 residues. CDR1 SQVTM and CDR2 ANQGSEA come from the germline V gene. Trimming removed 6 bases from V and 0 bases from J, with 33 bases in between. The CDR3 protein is CSVGGTGSVTSGSYSYNEQFF. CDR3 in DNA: TGCAGCGTAGGAGGGACAGGGTCCGTGACTAGCGGGTCATACTCCTACAATGAGCAGTTCTTC.

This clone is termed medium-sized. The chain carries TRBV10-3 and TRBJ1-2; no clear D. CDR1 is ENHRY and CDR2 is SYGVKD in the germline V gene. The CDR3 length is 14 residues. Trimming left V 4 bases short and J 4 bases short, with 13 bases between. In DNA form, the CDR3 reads TGTGCCATCAGTGCGGAGTTCTCGTTCTATGGCTACACCTTC. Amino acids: CAISAEFSFYGYTF.